The T cell receptor (beta chain) under discussion was sequenced for a study of cytotoxic CD8 clonotypes in ibrutinib-treated CLL (dated by TCRdb to about 2021). With regard to the full study: In this cohort, around 15 patients were treatment-naive and approximately ten were relapsed/refractory, while around 18 had unmutated IGHV. Partial responses were observed in some 24 patients and complete responses in 2; after a median follow-up of roughly 62 months, remission was maintained in approximately 14 patients and progression was observed in roughly twelve. Samples at response were collected after a median of about 12 months of treatment, with a range of about 6 to 36 months. On average, each sample yielded 250,000 to 300,000 productive templates and tens of thousands of productive rearrangements. Of the roughly 86 people in the trial, about two dozen had longitudinal samples available. Cryopreserved peripheral blood mononuclear cells were obtained prior to treatment, at the time of response, and at either disease progression or sustained remission. All remission and progressive disease samples were collected while patients were still receiving ibrutinib.

Concerning this clone: Its antigen target is currently unknown. No per-base quality is available; no much larger clone lies one base away.

Trimming accounts for 2 bases at V and 2 bases at J, while the number of junction bases matched to no gene is 2. From the cysteine through the phenylalanine, the CDR3 covers 13 amino acids. Only the CDR3 DNA stays, 39 bases, in frame from base 1. For CDR1 and CDR2, the germline V gene lists SQVTM and ANQGSEA. On a MiSeq, deep resolution sequencing aimed for a depth between 1 in 1 million and 1 in 200,000 T cells, with each clonotype covered roughly 10x on average. The immunoSEQ hsTCRB Kit was used to generate the TCR beta libraries. The published analysis was carried out like this. The data were analyzed with ImmunoSEQ Analyzer and ImmunoSEQ Data Assistant, and V, D and J gene assignments followed IMGT definitions. Clonality, with values ranging from 0 to 1, was calculated as one minus the normalized Shannon entropy of productive rearrangement frequencies. Only overrepresented clonotypes making up at least 0.05% of each patient's repertoire were included in the public clonotype analysis. About a dozen age-matched healthy donor repertoires from immuneACCESS were used as controls for clonality. This is the immuneACCESS table as TCRdb keeps it, with only in-frame sequences that have V and J called. A part of the clones is gone; compared with another copy, unresolved V genes explain less than half, and the rest is unexplained. The V and J calls and clone size were taken over from that table, and D and trimming were inferred from the DNA. This sample is represented by over 200,000 clones; just over 70% of them were singletons. The ten largest clones take up 5.9% of the sample.

Taken with the paper, the label for time point translates to: about a year on ibrutinib. Approximately 2 micrograms of genomic DNA were extracted from cryopreserved PBMCs for TCR beta library preparation. Longitudinal blood samples from CLL patients receiving ibrutinib monotherapy were subjected to high-throughput TCR beta sequencing. The patients took part in an open-label, single-center phase 2 trial of ibrutinib monotherapy. The study at large found these results: Baseline clonality exceeded that of age-matched healthy donors and correlated strongly with circulating CD8+ T-cell counts. Lymph node repertoires were not examined, and the timing of sampling was not matched between patients in sustained remission and those whose disease progressed. Public clonotypes were found to be uncommon and were observed to contract or remain stable during treatment; the increase in clonality was shown to reflect expansion of private clonotypes at ibrutinib response. Clonality increased at ibrutinib response, stayed stable in sustained remission, and fell back toward baseline at progression.

This receptor was identified in a human donor with chronic lymphocytic leukemia. The sample was PBMCs, taken after 12 months of ibrutinib treatment. The sequence is built from TRBV29-1 and TRBJ2-7; 8 middle bases align to TRBD1. The CDR3 has the sequence CSVERQGTYEQYF. The DNA reads TGCAGCGTTGAAAGACAGGGGACCTACGAGCAGTACTTC.